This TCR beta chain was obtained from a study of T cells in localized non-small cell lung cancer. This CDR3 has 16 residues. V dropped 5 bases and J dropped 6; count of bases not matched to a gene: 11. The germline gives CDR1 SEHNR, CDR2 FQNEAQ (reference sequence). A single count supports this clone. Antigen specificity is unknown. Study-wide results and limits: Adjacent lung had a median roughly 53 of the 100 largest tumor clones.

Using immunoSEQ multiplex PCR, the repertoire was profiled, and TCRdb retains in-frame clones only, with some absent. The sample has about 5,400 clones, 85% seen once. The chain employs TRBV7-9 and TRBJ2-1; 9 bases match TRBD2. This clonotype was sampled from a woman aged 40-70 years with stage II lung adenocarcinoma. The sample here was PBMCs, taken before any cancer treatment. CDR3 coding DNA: TGTGCCAGCAGCCAGTGGACTAGCGTGGGGGGCAATGAGCAGTTCTTC. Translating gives CASSQWTSVGGNEQFF. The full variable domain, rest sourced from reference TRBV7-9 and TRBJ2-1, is DTGVSQNPRHKITKRGQNVTFRCDPISEHNRLYWYRQTLGQGPEFLTYFQNEAQLEKSRLLSDRFSAERPKGSFSTLEIQRTEQGDSAMYLCASSQWTSVGGNEQFFGPGTRLTVL.